These T cell receptor beta chains were read from a single sample in a study of CD8 T cells in Susac syndrome. TCRdb re-derived calls from the immunoSEQ multiplex PCR reads in MiXCR, one entry per CDR3 protein. The sample consists of about 140,000 distinct CDR3 sequences, approximately 95% of them appearing once. The specimen sequenced was CD4+ T cells from PBMCs. Every receptor here comes from a human donor with Susac syndrome. CDR3s include the opening cysteine and the closing phenylalanine or tryptophan. Rows give clone size only sometimes, using once, few, many, or a class for an expanded clone.

CDR3: CSVEWGAETQYF
size: .
V: TRBV29-1
J: TRBJ2-5

CDR3: CAWSATGGSQPQHF
size: .
V: TRBV30
J: TRBJ1-5

CDR3: CASTPGREEYGYTF
size: .
V: TRBV7-2
J: TRBJ1-2

CDR3: CASSLSLGVGGYTF
size: once
V: TRBV27
J: TRBJ1-2

CDR3: CASSFGGPNNEQFF
size: .
V: TRBV12-3/TRBV12-4
J: TRBJ2-1

CDR3: CACLPRTAYNSPLHF
size: .
V: TRBV30
J: TRBJ1-6

CDR3: CSAIQGNYGYTF
size: .
V: TRBV20-1
J: TRBJ1-2

CDR3: CASSKRSQGALKKETQYF
size: .
V: TRBV21-1
J: TRBJ2-5

CDR3: CASSLGGPGGYEQYF
size: once
V: TRBV7-2
J: TRBJ2-7

CDR3: CSARRDEQYF
size: few
V: TRBV20-1
J: TRBJ2-7

CDR3: CASSLGQLMMTYEQYF
size: .
V: TRBV5-1
J: TRBJ2-7

CDR3: CASSYSTASGRRTYNEQFF
size: .
V: TRBV6-2/TRBV6-3
J: TRBJ2-1

CDR3: CSARDMTPRDTQYF
size: .
V: TRBV20-1
J: TRBJ2-3

CDR3: CASSRQGLEGGYTF
size: .
V: TRBV27
J: TRBJ1-2

CDR3: CSAGTSGRSGELFF
size: .
V: TRBV20-1
J: TRBJ2-2

CDR3: CASTPRLAGELFF
size: .
V: TRBV5-1
J: TRBJ2-2

CDR3: CAIAPADNQPQHF
size: .
V: TRBV10-3
J: TRBJ1-5

CDR3: CATSSPGQAPYGYTF
size: .
V: TRBV15
J: TRBJ1-2

CDR3: CASSSAGTSGANVLTF
size: .
V: TRBV5-1
J: TRBJ2-6

CDR3: CASSLEQGIALGTQYF
size: .
V: TRBV5-1
J: TRBJ2-5

CDR3: CASSESPVVGELFF
size: .
V: TRBV10-1
J: TRBJ2-2

CDR3: CSVEVWGTDTQYF
size: .
V: TRBV29-1
J: TRBJ2-3

CDR3: CSVVSHNTEAFF
size: .
V: TRBV29-1
J: TRBJ1-1

CDR3: CASSVLRGTEAFF
size: .
V: TRBV14
J: TRBJ1-1

CDR3: CASSQPGRTGYNEQYF
size: .
V: TRBV14
J: TRBJ2-7

CDR3: CASSERQGTYEQYF
size: .
V: TRBV12-3/TRBV12-4
J: TRBJ2-7

CDR3: CSARQVYDEKLFF
size: once
V: TRBV20-1
J: TRBJ1-4

CDR3: CASSLSPRTSLNVEQFF
size: .
V: TRBV13
J: TRBJ2-1

CDR3: CASSPLRDSLEAFF
size: .
V: TRBV18
J: TRBJ1-1

CDR3: CASVLSRGQGYTF
size: .
V: TRBV27
J: TRBJ1-2

CDR3: CASSAPPYTGELFF
size: .
V: TRBV9
J: TRBJ2-2

CDR3: CAISEDSYQETQYF
size: .
V: TRBV10-3
J: TRBJ2-5